A single sample gave rise to the 28 T cell receptor beta chains below, sequenced in a study of graft-versus-host responses after intestinal transplantation. Generated by immunoSEQ multiplex PCR, the TCRdb table keeps only in-frame clones and is missing some. The data contain 95,000 to 110,000 clones, more than 75% of them singletons. These receptors have no identified antigens. The sequences come from unstimulated CD4+ T cells sorted from spleen or lymph node cells, collected before intestinal transplant. The receptors shown here come from a human donor who received an intestinal transplant.

This chain links TRBV30 with TRBJ1-3, with D possibly being TRBD1 (5 bases). The length of the CDR3 is 14 residues. Germline V gene lookup returns CDR1 GTSNPN and CDR2 SVGIG (reference sequence). V shed 3 bases and J shed 0 bases, with 9 bases lying between them. CDR3 DNA: TGTGCCTGGAGCACAGGCCTCTCTGGAAACACCATATATTTT. It codes for CAWSTGLSGNTIYF.

CDR3 nucleotide sequence: TGCGCCAGCAGCTTGCGGGCCTTAAATTGGGCCCAGGAGACCCAGTACTTC. The encoded protein is CASSLRALNWAQETQYF. The chain is built from TRBV5-1 and TRBJ2-5; no reliable D call. Germline V gene data show CDR1 as SGHRS and CDR2 as YFSETQ. Trimming removed 1 base from V and 5 bases from J, with 21 bases in between. The CDR3 covers 17 residues.

This sequence joins TRBV5-1 and TRBJ1-4, with D uncertain. The CDR3 is 12 residues long. V dropped 2 bases and J dropped 7 bases, with 6 bases sitting between them. Germline-derived CDR1 and CDR2 are SGHRS and YFSETQ. The CDR3 sequence is CASSFLGEKLFF. In nucleotides, the CDR3 is TGCGCCAGCAGCTTCCTGGGTGAAAAACTGTTTTTT.

The CDR3 reads CASSGGDTQYF. CDR3 bases: TGTGCCAGCAGCGGGGGGGATACGCAGTATTTT. J is TRBJ2-3 and V is TRBV5-6; the D gene is possibly TRBD2 (6 bases). The CDR3 is 11 amino acids. Trimming shortened V by 4 bases and J by 6 bases, and 6 bases separated the two germline ends. The germline V gene encodes CDR1 SGHDT and CDR2 YYEEEE.

As for this clone: An end of the junction does not agree with germline; a read error may underlie this. Written as DNA, the CDR3 is TGTGCCAGCTCACCGGGACTAGCGGAACTTGCCTTTGGGGACTTC. Translated: CASSPGLAELAFGDF. The rearrangement uses TRBV18 and TRBJ2-5, with 11 positions matching TRBD2. Germline CDR1 is KGHSH and CDR2 is LQKENI. CDR3 length equals 15 residues.

This rearrangement joins TRBV2 to TRBJ1-2; 8 bases fit TRBD1. The CDR3 length is 15 residues. J gave up 8 bases and V 6 bases, and 14 bases lay outside the gene matches. Germline V lookup: CDR1 SNHLY, CDR2 FYNNEI. This CDR3 reads CASSVHGQGYKGYTF. As DNA, the CDR3 is TGTGCCAGCAGCGTCCATGGACAGGGCTATAAGGGCTACACCTTC. Filled out from reference TRBV2 and TRBJ1-2, the complete variable domain reads EPEVTQTPSHQVTQMGQEVILRCVPISNHLYFYWYRQILGQKVEFLVSFYNNEISEKSEIFDDQFSVERPDGSNFTLKIRSTKLEDSAMYFCASSVHGQGYKGYTFGSGTRLTVV.

The gene calls are TRBV27 and TRBJ2-7, with TRBD1 matching 8 bases. The CDR3 has 15 amino acids. The germline CDR1 and CDR2 sequences are MNHEY and SMNVEV (reference sequence). Germline trimming cut 4 bases from V and 3 bases from J; bases unmatched to any gene: 8. The CDR3 loop reads CASSSRTGLLYEQYF. The CDR3 region has the DNA TGTGCCAGCAGTTCCCGGACAGGGCTCCTCTACGAGCAGTACTTC.

The rearrangement links TRBV5-4 to TRBJ2-5; 7 bases align to TRBD1. The J call may be mistaken, given a closer DNA end match to TRBJ2-7. CDR3 length equals 14 residues. Germline CDR1 reads SGHNT; CDR2 reads YYREEE (reference sequence). In DNA, the CDR3 is TGTGCCAGCAGCTCGGGACAGCTTACCTACGAGCAGTACTTC. Its translation: CASSSGQLTYEQYF.

This clone qualifies as medium-sized (0.01 to 0.1%). This chain connects TRBV2 to TRBJ2-1; 11 bases line up with TRBD2. V trimming: 5 bases; J trimming: 7 bases; junction bases outside the gene matches: 1. Germline V gene data show CDR1 as SNHLY and CDR2 as FYNNEI. The CDR3 runs 13 residues. Here the CDR3 reads CASSTSGSNEQFF. DNA for the CDR3: TGTGCCAGCAGTACTAGCGGGAGTAATGAGCAGTTCTTC.

The chain combines TRBV7-3 with TRBJ2-1; 13 bases fit TRBD2. In germline, CDR1 is SGHTA, CDR2 FQGTGA. J lost 7 bases, V lost 6 bases, and 6 bases had no gene match. The CDR3 is made up of 15 amino acids. CDR3 region: CASSAGTSGANEQFF. DNA of the CDR3: TGTGCCAGCAGTGCCGGGACTAGCGGGGCGAATGAGCAGTTCTTC. Complete variable domain (other parts from reference TRBV7-3 and TRBJ2-1): GAGVSQTPSNKVTEKGKYVELRCDPISGHTALYWYRQSLGQGPEFLIYFQGTGAADDSGLPNDRFFAVRPEGSVSTLKIQRTERGDSAVYLCASSAGTSGANEQFFGPGTRLTVL.

The chain couples TRBV7-3 to TRBJ1-1; D gene uncertain. The CDR3 is 13 residues long. Germline CDR1 is SGHTA and CDR2 is FQGTGA. V lost 5 bases, J lost 0 bases, and 7 bases lay in between. The CDR3 DNA reads TGTGCCAGCAGCGAAAATGTGAACACTGAAGCTTTCTTT. The encoded protein is CASSENVNTEAFF.

This chain connects TRBV2 to TRBJ1-4, with a tentative D call TRBD1 (5 bases). Germline loops: CDR1 SNHLY, CDR2 FYNNEI. V was trimmed by 4 bases and J by 5 bases, leaving 11 bases between them. CDR3 length: 14 residues. The DNA of the CDR3 is TGTGCCAGCAGTGTCGAGGACATAAATGAAAAACTGTTTTTT. Its protein is CASSVEDINEKLFF.

The genes are TRBV28 and TRBJ2-2, with 13 positions matching TRBD2. The CDR3 loop spans 15 amino acids. Germline CDR1 MDHEN, CDR2 SYDVKM. Trimming removed 5 bases from V and 6 bases from J; junction bases left unmatched: 3. This CDR3 reads CASSEGLAGAGELFF. Written as DNA, the CDR3 is TGTGCCAGCAGTGAAGGACTAGCGGGAGCCGGGGAGCTGTTTTTT.

This clone came up once. This sequence joins TRBV19 and TRBJ2-7, with D perhaps TRBD1 (5 bases). The CDR3 totals 12 residues. Germline V gene sequence: CDR1 LNHDA, CDR2 SQIVND (reference sequence). V was cut by 11 bases and J by 0 bases, with 11 bases left in between. CDR3 in amino acids: CAAGHSSYEQYF. The CDR3, as DNA: TGTGCCGCAGGACATAGCTCCTACGAGCAGTACTTC.

This chain joins TRBV5-1 and TRBJ2-3, with D hard to call. The length of the CDR3 is 14 residues. CDR1 and CDR2 from the germline V gene are SGHRS and YFSETQ. V lost 0 bases and J 4 bases, leaving 9 bases between the germline ends. The CDR3 sequence is CASSLVGVPDTQYF. The CDR3 DNA sequence: TGCGCCAGCAGCTTGGTTGGAGTGCCAGATACGCAGTATTTT.

V is TRBV28 and J is TRBJ2-3, with D tentatively TRBD2 (5 bases). The CDR3 length is 15 residues. Germline V lookup: CDR1 MDHEN, CDR2 SYDVKM. The V gene lost 6 bases and the J gene lost 2 bases, with 15 bases spanning the gap. The CDR3 nucleotides are TGTGCCAGCAGCCGACGAGGGCGGCACACAGATACGCAGTATTTT. Translation gives CASSRRGRHTDTQYF.

The V call is TRBV10-3, the J call TRBJ2-1; TRBD2 matches 7 bases. Germline loops: CDR1 ENHRY, CDR2 SYGVKD. J gave up 3 bases and V 7 bases, and 12 bases lay outside the gene matches. The CDR3 covers 16 residues. This CDR3 is CAIKPQWRENYNEQFF. The CDR3 DNA sequence: TGTGCCATCAAACCCCAGTGGCGGGAGAACTACAATGAGCAGTTCTTC.

The gene calls are TRBV6-6 and TRBJ2-3, with 8 bases that match TRBD2. V lost 7 bases, J lost 0 bases, and 3 bases stayed unmatched. Germline V gene data show CDR1 as MNHNY and CDR2 as SVGAGI (reference sequence). The CDR3 spans 14 residues. The CDR3 region has the DNA TGTGCCAGCACTTTAGCGGGGAGCACAGATACGCAGTATTTT. Translating it yields CASTLAGSTDTQYF.

CDR3 sequence reads: CAIRTGGQGAVTDTQYF. The CDR3, as DNA: TGTGCCATCAGGACCGGGGGACAGGGGGCAGTCACAGATACGCAGTATTTT. This chain links TRBV10-3 with TRBJ2-3; TRBD1 agrees at 12 bases. Trimming took 6 bases from V and 2 from J; bases not matched to a gene: 9. The CDR3 is made up of 17 amino acids. The V gene's germline CDR1 is ENHRY and CDR2 SYGVKD.

The chain carries TRBV6-1 and TRBJ2-7; TRBD2 matches at 9 bases. This CDR3 is built from 17 residues. The V gene end was trimmed by 1 base and the J gene end by 7 bases; junction bases not matched to a gene: 14. Germline V gene data show CDR1 as MNHNS and CDR2 as SASEGT. The CDR3 region has the DNA TGTGCCAGCAGTGAAGGGGTAGGCGGGGGGGCGCGTCGGGAGCAGTACTTC. This gives the protein CASSEGVGGGARREQYF.

Written as DNA, the CDR3 is TGCAGCGTTGTCCCGGGACTAGTGAGAGAGACCCAGTACTTC. It yields the protein CSVVPGLVRETQYF. The rearrangement uses TRBV29-1 and TRBJ2-5; 8 nucleotides align to TRBD2. The CDR3 loop spans 14 amino acids. In germline, CDR1 is SQVTM, CDR2 ANQGSEA. V lost 4 bases, J lost 4 bases, and 8 bases stayed unmatched.

The chain has TRBV7-9 and TRBJ1-1; 8 bases fit TRBD1. This CDR3 has 12 residues. In germline, CDR1 is SEHNR, CDR2 FQNEAQ (reference sequence). V trimming: 3 bases; J trimming: 6 bases; junction bases outside the gene matches: 0. The CDR3 loop reads CASSLGQAEAFF. CDR3 DNA: TGTGCCAGCAGCTTGGGACAGGCTGAAGCTTTCTTT.

The chain links TRBV6-5 to TRBJ1-4; D unclear. The length of the CDR3 is 14 residues. Germline V gives CDR1 MNHEY, CDR2 SVGAGI. V dropped 2 bases and J dropped 7 bases, with 11 bases sitting between them. This chain's CDR3 is CASSYIQTREKLFF. DNA for the CDR3: TGTGCCAGCAGTTACATTCAAACGCGTGAAAAACTGTTTTTT.

The chain joins TRBV4-2 to TRBJ1-3; no clear D. The CDR3 runs 18 residues. Germline CDR1 and CDR2: LGHNA and YNFKEQ. V lost 0 bases, J lost 1 base, and 16 bases lay in between. This CDR3 is CASSQDPRGLGSGNTIYF. The CDR3 coding sequence is TGTGCCAGCAGCCAAGATCCTCGCGGCCTTGGGTCTGGAAACACCATATATTTT.

The chain has TRBV2 and TRBJ1-1; tentatively, D is TRBD1 (5 bases). The ends were cut back, 8 bases at V and 1 base at J, with 11 bases in the middle. Looked up from germline, CDR1 is SNHLY and CDR2 is FYNNEI. The CDR3 has 13 amino acids. CDR3 sequence (DNA): TGTGCCAGCTATACAGGAGGGAACACTGAAGCTTTCTTT. Its translation is CASYTGGNTEAFF.

This chain links TRBV19 with TRBJ2-7, with D maybe TRBD2 (5 bases). The CDR3 is 15 residues long. The V gene lost 7 bases and the J gene lost 2 bases, with 18 bases spanning the gap. Per germline, CDR1 LNHDA and CDR2 SQIVND (reference sequence). CDR3 in amino acids: CASTERTGGTYEQYF. CDR3 DNA sequence: TGTGCCAGTACTGAGAGGACTGGCGGAACCTACGAGCAGTACTTC.

The chain links TRBV6-6 to TRBJ2-7, with TRBD1 matching 7 bases. The V and J ends lost 6 bases and 5 bases, in that order; junction bases with no gene match: 16. The CDR3 runs to 16 residues. CDR1 is MNHNY and CDR2 is SVGAGI in the germline V gene (reference sequence). The chain's CDR3 is CASRGADRQGANEQYF. The CDR3 DNA is TGTGCCAGCAGAGGAGCGGATCGACAGGGAGCGAACGAGCAGTACTTC.

The chain employs TRBV19 and TRBJ2-7; 7 bases fit TRBD1. Trimming removed 3 bases from V and 4 bases from J; junction bases left unmatched: 9. Germline V gives CDR1 LNHDA, CDR2 SQIVND (reference sequence). The CDR3 length is 15 residues. In DNA form, the CDR3 reads TGTGCCAGTAGTATTCAGGGGGTTCCCCGTTACGAGCAGTACTTC. Residues: CASSIQGVPRYEQYF.